The T cell receptor (beta chain) under discussion was sequenced for a study of sequential checkpoint blockade in melanoma. The overall study: First-line arms were nivolumab then ipilimumab, or the reverse, randomized 1:1. After both sequences, patients received maintenance nivolumab.

Sample treatment: randomized to nivolumab then ipilimumab (arm A) or the reverse (arm B). Sorted cells were live CD3+CD8+, lacking CD19 and CD56, from PBMCs. This CDR3 has 14 residues. From germline, CDR1 is SNHLY and CDR2 FYNNEI. The repertoire was sequenced with immunoSEQ multiplex PCR; TCRdb's copy has only in-frame clones and lacks some. The data hold 30,000 to 40,000 clones, with 80% to 90% observed a single time. V usage is TRBV2 and J usage is TRBJ2-5; TRBD1 agrees at 9 bases. The tail of the sequence fits TRBJ2-7 better, so the J call may be wrong. Specimen: CD8+ T cells sorted from blood (inferred from file names), collected from a patient given nivolumab and ipilimumab in sequence. The TCR was taken from a human donor with melanoma. CDR3 sequence (DNA): TGTGCCAGCAGTGATTTGGGACAGGGTTACGAGCAGTACTTC. Its protein is CASSDLGQGYEQYF.